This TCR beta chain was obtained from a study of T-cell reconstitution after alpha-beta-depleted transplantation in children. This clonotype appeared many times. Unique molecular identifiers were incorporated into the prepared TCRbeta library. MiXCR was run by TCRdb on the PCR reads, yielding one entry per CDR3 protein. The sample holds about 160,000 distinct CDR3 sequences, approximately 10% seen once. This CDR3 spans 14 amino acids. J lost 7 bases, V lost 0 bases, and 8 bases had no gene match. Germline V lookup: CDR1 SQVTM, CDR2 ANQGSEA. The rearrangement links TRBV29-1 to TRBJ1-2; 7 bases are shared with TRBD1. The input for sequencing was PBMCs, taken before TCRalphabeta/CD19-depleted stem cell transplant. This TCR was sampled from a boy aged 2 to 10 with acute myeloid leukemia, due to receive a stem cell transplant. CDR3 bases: TGCAGCGTTGAAGAAGGTAACAGGGGAAGTGGCTACACCTTC. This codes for CSVEEGNRGSGYTF.